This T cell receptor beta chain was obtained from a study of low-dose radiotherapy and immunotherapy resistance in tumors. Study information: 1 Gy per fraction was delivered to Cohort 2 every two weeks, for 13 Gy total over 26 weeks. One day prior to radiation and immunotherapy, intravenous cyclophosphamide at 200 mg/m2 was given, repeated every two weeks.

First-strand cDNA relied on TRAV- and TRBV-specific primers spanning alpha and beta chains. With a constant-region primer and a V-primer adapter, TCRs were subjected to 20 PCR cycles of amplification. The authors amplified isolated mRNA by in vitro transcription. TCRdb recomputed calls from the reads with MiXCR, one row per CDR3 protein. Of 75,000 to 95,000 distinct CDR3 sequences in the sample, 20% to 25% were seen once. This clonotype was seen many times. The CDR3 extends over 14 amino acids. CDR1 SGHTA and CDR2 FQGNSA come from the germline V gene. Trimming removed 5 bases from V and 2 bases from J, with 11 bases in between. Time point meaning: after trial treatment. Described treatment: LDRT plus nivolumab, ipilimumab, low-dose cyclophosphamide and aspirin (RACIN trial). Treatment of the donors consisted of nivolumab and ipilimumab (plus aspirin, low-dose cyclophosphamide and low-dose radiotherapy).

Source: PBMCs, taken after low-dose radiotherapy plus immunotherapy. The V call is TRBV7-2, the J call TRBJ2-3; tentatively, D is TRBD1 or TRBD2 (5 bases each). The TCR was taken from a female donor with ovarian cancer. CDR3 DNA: TGTGCCAGCAGCCGGGGACCGCACACAGATACGCAGTATTTT. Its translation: CASSRGPHTDTQYF.